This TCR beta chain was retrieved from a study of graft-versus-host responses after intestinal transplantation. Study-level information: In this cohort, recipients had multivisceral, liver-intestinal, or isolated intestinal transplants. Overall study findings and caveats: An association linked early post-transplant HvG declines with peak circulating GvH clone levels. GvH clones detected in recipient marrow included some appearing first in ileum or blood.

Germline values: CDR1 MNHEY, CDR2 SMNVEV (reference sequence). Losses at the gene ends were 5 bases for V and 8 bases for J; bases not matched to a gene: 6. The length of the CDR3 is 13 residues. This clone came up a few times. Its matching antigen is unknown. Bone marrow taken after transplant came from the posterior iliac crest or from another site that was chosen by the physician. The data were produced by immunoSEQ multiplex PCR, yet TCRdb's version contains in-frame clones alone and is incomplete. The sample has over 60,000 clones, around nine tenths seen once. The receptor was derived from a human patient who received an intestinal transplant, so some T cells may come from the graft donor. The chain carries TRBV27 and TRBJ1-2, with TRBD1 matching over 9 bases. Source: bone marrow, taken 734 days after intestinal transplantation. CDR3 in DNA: TGTGCCAGCAGTCCCGGGACAGGGAACGGCTACACCTTC. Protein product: CASSPGTGNGYTF.